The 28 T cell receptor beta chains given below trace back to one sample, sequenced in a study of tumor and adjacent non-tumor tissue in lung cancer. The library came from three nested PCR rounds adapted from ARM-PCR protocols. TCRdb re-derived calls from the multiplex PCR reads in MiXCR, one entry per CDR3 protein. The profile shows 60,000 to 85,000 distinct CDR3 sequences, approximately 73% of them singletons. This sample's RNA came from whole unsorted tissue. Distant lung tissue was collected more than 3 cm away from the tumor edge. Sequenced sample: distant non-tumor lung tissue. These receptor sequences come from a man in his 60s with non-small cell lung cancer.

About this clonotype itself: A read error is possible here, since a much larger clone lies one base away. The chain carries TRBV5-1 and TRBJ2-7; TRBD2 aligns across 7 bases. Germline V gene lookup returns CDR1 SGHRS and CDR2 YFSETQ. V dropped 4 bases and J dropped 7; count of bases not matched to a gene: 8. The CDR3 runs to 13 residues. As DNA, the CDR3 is TGCGCCAGCAGCCCGGGGTCAGCGGGGGAGCAGTACTTC. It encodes CASSPGSAGEQYF.

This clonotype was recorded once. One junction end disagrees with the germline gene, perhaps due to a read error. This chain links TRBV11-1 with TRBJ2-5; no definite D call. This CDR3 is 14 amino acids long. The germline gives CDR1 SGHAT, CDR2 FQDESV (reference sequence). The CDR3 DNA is TGTGTCAGCAGCAAAGACCCGTACCAGGAGACCCAGTACTTC. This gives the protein CVSSKDPYQETQYF.

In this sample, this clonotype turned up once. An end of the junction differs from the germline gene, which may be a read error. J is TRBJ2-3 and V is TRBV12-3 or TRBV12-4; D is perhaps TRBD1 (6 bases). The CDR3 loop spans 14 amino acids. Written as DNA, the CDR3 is TGTGCCAGCAGTCCCACAGGGATCACAGATACGCAGTACTTT. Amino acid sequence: CASSPTGITDTQYF.

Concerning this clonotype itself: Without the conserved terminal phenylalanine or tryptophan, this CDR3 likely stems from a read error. CDR3 amino acids: CSNDPDHGLGNGQYY. CDR3 sequence (DNA): TGCAGTAACGACCCAGATCATGGACTTGGCAACGGGCAGTACTAC. The genes are TRBV29-1 and TRBJ2-7, with D possibly TRBD2 on 5 matching bases. Looked up from germline, CDR1 is SQVTM and CDR2 is ANQGSEA. This CDR3 has 15 residues.

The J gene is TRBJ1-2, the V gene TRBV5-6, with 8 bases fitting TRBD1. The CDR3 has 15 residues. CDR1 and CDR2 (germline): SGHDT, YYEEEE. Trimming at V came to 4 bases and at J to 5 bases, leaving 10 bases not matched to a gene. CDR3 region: CASSPYGQGLYGYTF. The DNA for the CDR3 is TGTGCCAGCAGCCCTTACGGACAGGGATTATATGGCTACACCTTC.

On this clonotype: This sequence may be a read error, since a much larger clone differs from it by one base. Written as DNA, the CDR3 is TGTGCCAGCAGCGGAACGGGGCCCCCCTCCTACGAGCAGTACTTC. This encodes CASSGTGPPSYEQYF. The V call is TRBV2, the J call TRBJ2-7; D possibly uses TRBD1 or TRBD2 (5 bases each). Germline V gives CDR1 SNHLY, CDR2 FYNNEI. This CDR3 region has 15 residues. V lost 6 bases and J lost 0, with 15 bases in between.

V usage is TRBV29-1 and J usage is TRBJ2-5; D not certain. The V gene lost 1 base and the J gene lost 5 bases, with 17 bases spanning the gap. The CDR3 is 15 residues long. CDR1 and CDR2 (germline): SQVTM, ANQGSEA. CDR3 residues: CSVEGGRADRETQYF. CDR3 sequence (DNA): TGCAGCGTTGAAGGAGGTCGGGCAGATCGGGAGACCCAGTACTTC.

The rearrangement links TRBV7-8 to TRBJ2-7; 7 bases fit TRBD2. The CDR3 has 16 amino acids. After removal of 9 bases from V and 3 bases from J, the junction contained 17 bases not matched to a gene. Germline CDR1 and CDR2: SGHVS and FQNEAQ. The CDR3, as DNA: TGTGCCAGGGAAAAGAAGCAGCGGGGACCCTTCTACGAGCAGTACTTC. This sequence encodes CAREKKQRGPFYEQYF.

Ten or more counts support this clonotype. Written as DNA, the CDR3 is TGTGCCAGCAGTTTTGTAGGGGGCAATGAAAAACTGTTTTTT. This sequence encodes CASSFVGGNEKLFF. The rearrangement uses TRBV12-3 or TRBV12-4 and TRBJ1-4, with 7 nucleotides matching TRBD1. With V trimmed by 3 bases and J by 5 bases, 3 bases remained unmatched. This CDR3 contains 14 residues.

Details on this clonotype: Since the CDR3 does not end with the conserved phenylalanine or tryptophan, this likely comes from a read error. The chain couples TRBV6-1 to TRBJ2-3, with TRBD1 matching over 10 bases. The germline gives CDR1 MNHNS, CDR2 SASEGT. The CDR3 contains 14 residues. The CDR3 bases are TGTGTCAGCAGACAGGGGGCTAACACAGATACGCAGTATCTT. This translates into CVSRQGANTDTQYL.

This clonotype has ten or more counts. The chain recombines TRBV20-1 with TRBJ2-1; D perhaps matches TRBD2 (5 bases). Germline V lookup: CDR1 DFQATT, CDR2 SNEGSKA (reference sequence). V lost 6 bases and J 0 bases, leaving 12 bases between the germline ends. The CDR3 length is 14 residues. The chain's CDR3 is CSACPGISYNEQFF. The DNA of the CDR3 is TGCAGTGCGTGCCCCGGGATCTCCTACAATGAGCAGTTCTTC.

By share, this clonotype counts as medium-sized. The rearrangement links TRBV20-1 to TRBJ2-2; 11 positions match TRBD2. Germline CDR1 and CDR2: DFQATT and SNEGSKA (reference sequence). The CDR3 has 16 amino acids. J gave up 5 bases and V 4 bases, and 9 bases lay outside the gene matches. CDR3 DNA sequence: TGCAGTGCTACTTTAGCGGGAGGGCCGGAGACCGGGGAGCTGTTTTTT. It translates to CSATLAGGPETGELFF.

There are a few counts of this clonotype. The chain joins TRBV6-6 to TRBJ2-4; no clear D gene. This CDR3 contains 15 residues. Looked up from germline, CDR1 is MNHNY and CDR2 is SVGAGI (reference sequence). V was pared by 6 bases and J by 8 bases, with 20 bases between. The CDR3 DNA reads TGTGCCAGCAGGACTGCCCGAACTGTGAGAGACATTCAGTACTTC. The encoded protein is CASRTARTVRDIQYF.

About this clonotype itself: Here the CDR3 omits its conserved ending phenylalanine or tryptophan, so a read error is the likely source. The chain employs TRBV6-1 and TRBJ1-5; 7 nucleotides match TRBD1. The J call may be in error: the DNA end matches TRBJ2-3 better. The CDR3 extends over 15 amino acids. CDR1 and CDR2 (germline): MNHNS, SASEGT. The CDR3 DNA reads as TGTGCCATCAGTGAATTACGACAGGGTTCTCAGCCCCAGTATTTA. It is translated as CAISELRQGSQPQYL.

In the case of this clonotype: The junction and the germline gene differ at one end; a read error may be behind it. The CDR3 region has the DNA TGTGCCATCAGTGACCCCACAGGGGTGAACACTGGGGAGCTGTTTTTT. It is translated as CAISDPTGVNTGELFF. The J gene is TRBJ2-2, the V gene TRBV10-3; 7 bases are a match to TRBD1. The CDR3 covers 16 residues. Looked up from germline, CDR1 is ENHRY and CDR2 is SYGVKD.

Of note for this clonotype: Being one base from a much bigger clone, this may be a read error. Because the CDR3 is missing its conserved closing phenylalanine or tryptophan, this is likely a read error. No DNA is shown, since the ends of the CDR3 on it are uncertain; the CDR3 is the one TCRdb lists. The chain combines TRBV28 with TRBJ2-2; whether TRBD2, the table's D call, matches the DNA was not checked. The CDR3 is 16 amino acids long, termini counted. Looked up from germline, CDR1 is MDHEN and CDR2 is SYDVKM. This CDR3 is CASSLTAGRGTGEPFV.

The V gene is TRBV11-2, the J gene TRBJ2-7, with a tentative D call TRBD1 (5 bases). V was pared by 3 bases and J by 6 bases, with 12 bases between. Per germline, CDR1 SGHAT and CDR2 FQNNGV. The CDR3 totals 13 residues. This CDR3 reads CASSLETGAEQYF. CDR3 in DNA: TGTGCCAGCAGCTTGGAAACAGGAGCCGAGCAGTACTTC.

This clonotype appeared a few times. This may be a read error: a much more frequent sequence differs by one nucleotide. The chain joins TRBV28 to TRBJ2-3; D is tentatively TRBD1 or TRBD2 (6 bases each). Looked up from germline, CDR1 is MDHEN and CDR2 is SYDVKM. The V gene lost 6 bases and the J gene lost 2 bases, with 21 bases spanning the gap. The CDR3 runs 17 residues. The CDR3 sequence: CASSSPSRRGITDTQYF. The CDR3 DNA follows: TGTGCCAGCAGCTCCCCAAGCCGGAGGGGGATCACAGATACGCAGTATTTT.

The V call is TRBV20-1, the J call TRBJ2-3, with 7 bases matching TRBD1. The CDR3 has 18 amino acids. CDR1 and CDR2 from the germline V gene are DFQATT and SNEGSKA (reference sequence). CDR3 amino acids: CHARDWGQILPSTDTQYF. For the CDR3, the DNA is TGCCATGCTAGAGATTGGGGACAGATACTACCTAGCACAGATACGCAGTATTTT.

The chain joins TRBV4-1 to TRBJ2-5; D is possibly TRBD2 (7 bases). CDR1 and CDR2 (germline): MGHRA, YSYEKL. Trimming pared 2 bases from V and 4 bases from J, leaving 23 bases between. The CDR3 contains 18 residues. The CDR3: CASSQHPLGRGGGETQYF. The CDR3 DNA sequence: TGCGCCAGCAGCCAACATCCCCTTGGTAGGGGAGGGGGAGAGACCCAGTACTTC.

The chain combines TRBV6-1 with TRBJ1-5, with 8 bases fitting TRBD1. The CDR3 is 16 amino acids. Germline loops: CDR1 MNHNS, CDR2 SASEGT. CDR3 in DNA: TGTCCAAGCAGTGCATGGGACAGGATGCTCAATCAGCCCCAGCATTTT. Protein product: CPSSAWDRMLNQPQHF.

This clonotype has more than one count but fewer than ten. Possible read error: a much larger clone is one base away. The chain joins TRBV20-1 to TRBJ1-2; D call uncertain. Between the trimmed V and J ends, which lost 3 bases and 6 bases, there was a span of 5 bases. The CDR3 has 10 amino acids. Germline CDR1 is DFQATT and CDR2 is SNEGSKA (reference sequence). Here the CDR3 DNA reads TGCAGTGCTAGCGGAGATGGCTACACCTTC. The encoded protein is CSASGDGYTF.

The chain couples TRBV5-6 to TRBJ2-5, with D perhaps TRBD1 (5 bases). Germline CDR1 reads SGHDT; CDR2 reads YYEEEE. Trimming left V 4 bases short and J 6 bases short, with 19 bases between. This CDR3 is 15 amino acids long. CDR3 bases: TGTGCCAGCAGCCTGGGGCAGGTATCACCACAGACCCAGTACTTC. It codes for CASSLGQVSPQTQYF.

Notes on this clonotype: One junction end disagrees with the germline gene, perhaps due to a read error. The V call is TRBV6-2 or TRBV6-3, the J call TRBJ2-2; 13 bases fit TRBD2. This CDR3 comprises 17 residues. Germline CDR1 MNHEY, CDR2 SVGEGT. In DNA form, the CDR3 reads TGTGCCAGCAGTTCCCGGACTAGCGGGAGAAGGACCGGGAAGCTGTTTTTT. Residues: CASSSRTSGRRTGKLFF.

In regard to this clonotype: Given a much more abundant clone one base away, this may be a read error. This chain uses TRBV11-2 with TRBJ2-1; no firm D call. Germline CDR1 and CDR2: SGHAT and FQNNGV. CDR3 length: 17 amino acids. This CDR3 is CASSLGNPPSSYNEEFF. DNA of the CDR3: TGTGCCAGCAGCTTAGGGAATCCACCGAGCTCCTACAATGAGGAGTTCTTC.

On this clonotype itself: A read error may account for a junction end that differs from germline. The CDR3 region is CSVGGGQDNSEAFF. The CDR3 nucleotides read TGCAGCGTTGGGGGGGGACAAGACAACAGTGAAGCTTTCTTT. J is TRBJ1-1 and V is TRBV29-1; D possibly corresponds to TRBD1 (6 bases). The CDR3 consists of 14 residues. Germline V gives CDR1 SQVTM, CDR2 ANQGSEA.

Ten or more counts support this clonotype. The CDR3 DNA reads TGCAGCGTCGATAGCTCCCGGGACTCTGGAAACACCATATATTTT. Encoded protein: CSVDSSRDSGNTIYF. This sequence joins TRBV29-1 and TRBJ1-3, with unresolved D. The CDR3 runs to 15 residues. The V gene's germline CDR1 is SQVTM and CDR2 ANQGSEA. Trimming stripped 6 bases from V and 0 bases from J, with 15 bases between.

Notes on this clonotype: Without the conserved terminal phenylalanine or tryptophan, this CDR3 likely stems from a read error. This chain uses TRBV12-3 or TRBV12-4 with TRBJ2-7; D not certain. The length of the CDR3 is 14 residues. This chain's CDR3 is CASSFLGCSYDQYL. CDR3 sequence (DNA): TGTGCCAGCAGTTTTCTTGGGTGCTCCTACGATCAGTACTTA.